The 15 T cell receptor beta chains below all came from one sample that was sequenced in a study of response to subunit inactivated influenza vaccine. TCRdb ran MiXCR on the RT-PCR reads and lists one entry per CDR3 protein. The repertoire holds just over 300,000 distinct CDR3 sequences, with 20% to 25% as singletons. The sequencing used PBMCs from blood, collected 21 months after vaccination. These receptors were taken from a man aged 50-75 years who received an inactivated influenza vaccine.

A single count supports this clonotype. CDR3 amino acids: CSAQGQGIIYEQYF. CDR3 coding DNA: TGCAGTGCACAGGGACAGGGGATTATCTACGAGCAGTACTTC. This chain uses TRBV20-1 with TRBJ2-7, with TRBD1 identical over 10 bases. This CDR3 has 14 amino acids. Germline CDR1 DFQATT, CDR2 SNEGSKA (reference sequence). Unmatched junction bases numbered 8, after V lost 6 bases and J lost 3 bases.

This clonotype came up many times. DNA for the CDR3: TGTGCCAGCAGTGACCGACAGAACACTGAAGCTTTCTTT. This sequence encodes CASSDRQNTEAFF. The genes are TRBV25-1 and TRBJ1-1, with no clear D. Trimming pared 3 bases from V and 1 base from J, leaving 6 bases between. Germline V lookup: CDR1 MGHDK, CDR2 SYGVNS. The CDR3 length is 13 residues.

This clonotype has a handful of counts. The rearrangement links TRBV20-1 to TRBJ2-2, with unresolved D. The CDR3 contains 12 residues. Germline CDR1 is DFQATT and CDR2 is SNEGSKA (reference sequence). Trimming left V 6 bases short and J 5 bases short, with 10 bases between. CDR3 sequence: CSAKRNTGELFF. For the CDR3, the DNA is TGCAGTGCCAAGAGGAATACCGGGGAGCTGTTTTTT.

The genes are TRBV23-1 and TRBJ1-4; 10 positions agree with TRBD1. TRBV23-1 is marked as an open reading frame, function uncertain. Unmatched junction bases numbered 2, after V lost 4 bases and J lost 6 bases. The CDR3 runs to 14 residues. CDR3 nucleotides: TGCGCCAGCAGTCCCGGGACAGGGGATGAAAAACTGTTTTTT. Translating it yields CASSPGTGDEKLFF.

This sequence joins TRBV6-1 and TRBJ2-3, with 12 bases identical to TRBD2. In germline, CDR1 is MNHNS, CDR2 SASEGT. After removal of 8 bases from V and 6 bases from J, the junction contained 6 bases not matched to a gene. The CDR3 totals 14 residues. CDR3 residues: CASGLAGGPDTQYF. CDR3 DNA sequence: TGTGCCAGCGGCCTAGCGGGGGGGCCGGATACGCAGTATTTT.

The CDR3: CASSPWKHAREQFF. The CDR3, as DNA: TGTGCCAGCAGCCCCTGGAAACACGCTCGTGAGCAGTTCTTC. J is TRBJ2-1 and V is TRBV7-6; no clear D gene. There are 14 residues in the CDR3. V was pared by 5 bases and J by 9 bases, with 17 bases between. Germline CDR1 and CDR2: SGHVS and FNYEAQ.

This chain uses TRBV6-2 or TRBV6-3 with TRBJ2-5; D possibly corresponds to TRBD2 (5 bases). The CDR3 length is 15 residues. Trimming took off 5 bases at V and 3 bases at J, with 16 bases between the two ends. Germline lookup yields CDR1 MNHEY and CDR2 SVGEGT. The CDR3 DNA is TGTGCCAGCAGTCCGCCGGGGAACGGCGAAGAGACCCAGTACTTC. Translation gives CASSPPGNGEETQYF.

The rearrangement joins TRBV7-6 to TRBJ1-4; perhaps TRBD1 as D (6 bases). The CDR3 extends over 15 amino acids. V was shortened by 5 bases and J by 8 bases, with 18 bases between the two germline ends. Germline loops: CDR1 SGHVS, CDR2 FNYEAQ. The CDR3 loop reads CASSPWGASKEKLFF. DNA of the CDR3: TGTGCCAGCAGCCCGTGGGGGGCGTCGAAGGAAAAACTGTTTTTT.

This chain links TRBV29-1 with TRBJ2-7, with TRBD2 matching 11 bases. There are 12 residues in the CDR3. V was pared by 7 bases and J by 4 bases, with 3 bases of the junction left unmatched. CDR1 is SQVTM, CDR2 ANQGSEA, per germline. The CDR3 DNA follows: TGCAGCGGAGGGACTAGCGGATACGAGCAGTACTTC. Translating gives CSGGTSGYEQYF.

This chain joins TRBV7-2 and TRBJ1-2, with no clear D. The germline gives CDR1 SGHTA, CDR2 FQGNSA. V lost 1 base to trimming and J lost 7 bases, with 4 bases between them. This CDR3 is 11 amino acids long. CDR3 nucleotide sequence: TGTGCCAGCAGCTTAGTAGGTGGCTACACCTTC. Amino acid sequence: CASSLVGGYTF.

This clonotype was counted only a few times. The rearrangement links TRBV29-1 to TRBJ1-2; TRBD1 matches 7 bases. The V and J ends lost 6 bases and 4 bases, in that order; junction bases with no gene match: 8. CDR3 length equals 13 residues. Germline V lookup: CDR1 SQVTM, CDR2 ANQGSEA. CDR3 in amino acids: CSVEGASSYGYTF. CDR3 bases: TGCAGCGTGGAGGGGGCCTCGAGCTATGGCTACACCTTC.

This clonotype appeared many times. The chain couples TRBV19 to TRBJ1-1, with a tentative D call TRBD1 (6 bases). The germline CDR1 and CDR2 sequences are LNHDA and SQIVND (reference sequence). The CDR3 is made up of 14 amino acids. V was cut by 7 bases and J by 2 bases, with 14 bases left in between. The CDR3 DNA reads as TGTGCCAGTACCGGGACACCCAAAAACACTGAAGCTTTCTTT. It specifies CASTGTPKNTEAFF.

The chain combines TRBV12-3 or TRBV12-4 with TRBJ2-7, with no clear D. The CDR3 covers 13 residues. The V end lost 6 bases, the J end lost 0 bases, and 9 bases lay between the germline ends. The CDR3: CASSPRSSYEQYF. DNA of the CDR3: TGTGCCAGCAGCCCCAGGAGCTCCTACGAGCAGTACTTC.

This rearrangement joins TRBV6-1 to TRBJ1-2, with D uncertain. The CDR3 is made up of 12 amino acids. Germline V CDR1 and CDR2: MNHNS, SASEGT. For the CDR3, the DNA is TGTGTCCTGTCGCCCGGGGTCTATGGCTACACCTTC. It encodes CVLSPGVYGYTF.

The V gene is TRBV6-2 or TRBV6-3, the J gene TRBJ1-2, with TRBD1 as a possible D gene (6 bases). V was clipped by 0 bases and J by 8 bases, with 13 bases between them. Germline CDR1 reads MNHEY; CDR2 reads SVGEGT. This CDR3 is 14 amino acids long. CDR3 sequence reads: CASSYSTGSRGYTF. The CDR3 bases are TGTGCCAGCAGTTACTCGACAGGCAGTCGGGGCTACACCTTC.